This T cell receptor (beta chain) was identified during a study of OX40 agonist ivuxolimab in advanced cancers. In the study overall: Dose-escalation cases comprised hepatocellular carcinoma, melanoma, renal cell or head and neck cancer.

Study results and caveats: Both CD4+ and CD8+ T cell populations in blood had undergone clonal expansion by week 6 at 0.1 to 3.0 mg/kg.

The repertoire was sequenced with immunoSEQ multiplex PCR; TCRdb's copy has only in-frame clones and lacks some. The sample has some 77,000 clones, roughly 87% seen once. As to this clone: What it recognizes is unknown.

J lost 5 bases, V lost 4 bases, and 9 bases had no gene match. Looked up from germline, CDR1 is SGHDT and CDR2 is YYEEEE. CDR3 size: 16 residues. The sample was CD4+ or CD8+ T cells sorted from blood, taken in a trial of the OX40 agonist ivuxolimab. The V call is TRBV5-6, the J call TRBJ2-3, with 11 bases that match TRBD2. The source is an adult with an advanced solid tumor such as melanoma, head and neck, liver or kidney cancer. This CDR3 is CASSPVAGGPGDTQYF. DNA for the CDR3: TGTGCCAGCAGCCCAGTAGCGGGAGGGCCGGGAGATACGCAGTATTTT.